Listed below are T cell receptor beta chains from one sample, sequenced in a study of blood T cells in healthy people across ages. From the 5' RACE reads, TCRdb called clonotypes with MiXCR, one entry per CDR3 protein. The data hold 450,000 to 700,000 distinct CDR3 sequences, with approximately 27% observed a single time. What was sequenced was blood. Receptors were obtained from a woman aged 70-85 years in good health. CDR3s include the opening cysteine and the closing phenylalanine or tryptophan. D genes are given only for firm matches. Some rows mark clone size as missing; the rest say once, few, many or name a class of expanded clone.

J	V	D	size	CDR3	DNA
TRBJ2-1	TRBV7-2	.	few	CASSLAGEDEQFF	TGTGCCAGCAGCTTAGCCGGGGAGGATGAGCAGTTCTTC
TRBJ1-4	TRBV2	.	.	CASTRGRPTNEKLFF	TGTGCCAGCACTCGGGGAAGACCAACTAATGAAAAACTGTTTTTT
TRBJ1-1	TRBV15	.	.	CATSRAQEHTEAFF	TGTGCCACCAGCAGAGCACAGGAGCACACTGAAGCTTTCTTT
TRBJ2-7	TRBV20-1	TRBD1	.	CSAIDRGPYEQYF	TGCAGTGCTATCGACAGGGGTCCGTACGAGCAGTACTTC
TRBJ1-6	TRBV4-3	.	few	CASSQEWSQYNSPLHF	TGCGCCAGCAGCCAAGAGTGGTCACAGTATAATTCACCCCTCCACTTT
TRBJ2-1	TRBV7-9	TRBD2	.	CASSYLAGFNEQFF	TGTGCCAGCAGCTACTTAGCGGGCTTCAATGAGCAGTTCTTC
TRBJ1-1	TRBV7-9	.	few	CASGLGGTGNTEAFF	TGTGCCAGCGGCCTGGGGGGTACCGGGAACACTGAAGCTTTCTTT
TRBJ2-5	TRBV5-1	.	.	CASSLIGSGQETQYF	TGCGCCAGCAGCTTAATAGGCAGCGGACAAGAGACCCAGTACTTC
TRBJ1-1	TRBV5-1	TRBD1	.	CASSPGQGVVRNTEAFF	TGCGCCAGCAGCCCAGGACAGGGGGTGGTTCGGAACACTGAAGCTTTCTTT
TRBJ2-1	TRBV7-2	TRBD2	few	CASHRGGGAYEQFF	TGTGCCAGCCACCGGGGCGGGGGGGCTTATGAGCAGTTCTTC
TRBJ2-4	TRBV7-2	.	few	CASSNLMGNIQYF	TGTGCCAGCAGCAACCTAATGGGGAACATTCAGTACTTC
TRBJ2-5	TRBV6-1	.	.	CASTPGGLGSLLGTQYF	TGTGCCAGCACCCCCGGGGGCTTAGGGTCGCTTCTGGGGACCCAGTACTTC
TRBJ2-7	TRBV5-5	TRBD1	few	CASEQGAYEQYF	TGTGCCAGTGAACAGGGGGCCTACGAGCAGTACTTC
TRBJ1-3	TRBV3-1	.	few	CASSHPTDDSGNTIYF	TGTGCCAGCAGCCACCCAACTGACGACTCTGGAAACACCATATATTTT
TRBJ2-5	TRBV5-1	.	many	CASSAGTSGETQYF	TGCGCCAGCAGCGCCGGGACATCGGGAGAGACCCAGTACTTC
TRBJ2-5	TRBV6-2/TRBV6-3	TRBD2	.	CASSYSGTSGGLQYF	TGTGCCAGCAGTTACTCCGGGACTAGCGGGGGGTTACAGTACTTC
TRBJ2-7	TRBV3-1	TRBD2	few	CASSPRTRHEQYF	TGTGCCAGCAGCCCGCGGACTAGACACGAGCAGTACTTC
TRBJ2-1	TRBV7-9	.	.	CASSLFGGIIGEQFF	TGTGCCAGCAGCTTATTCGGGGGAATTATTGGTGAGCAGTTCTTC
TRBJ2-3	TRBV7-3	.	.	CASSLRSTSEGADTQYF	TGTGCCAGCAGCTTAAGATCGACTAGCGAGGGGGCGGATACGCAGTATTTT
TRBJ2-5	TRBV6-1	TRBD1	few	CASSAPGQGGKTQYF	TGTGCCAGCAGTGCCCCGGGACAGGGAGGAAAGACCCAGTACTTC
TRBJ2-2	TRBV20-1	.	.	CSARDRGTGELFF	TGCAGTGCTAGAGATCGGGGAACCGGGGAGCTGTTTTTT
TRBJ2-2	TRBV7-3	TRBD2	.	CASSLTLGGAPGELFF	TGTGCCAGCAGCTTAACGTTGGGAGGGGCCCCCGGGGAGCTGTTTTTT
TRBJ2-3	TRBV12-3/TRBV12-4	TRBD1	.	CASSTGGGDMQYF	TGTGCCAGTAGTACAGGGGGAGGAGATATGCAGTATTTT
TRBJ1-1	TRBV2	.	.	CASSDEGLTEAFF	TGTGCCAGCAGTGATGAAGGGTTGACTGAAGCTTTCTTT
TRBJ1-1	TRBV9	.	few	CASSPTGASTEAFF	TGTGCCAGCAGCCCCACGGGGGCGAGTACTGAAGCTTTCTTT
TRBJ2-4	TRBV20-1	TRBD1	.	CSAREGTGGLNIQYF	TGCAGTGCTAGAGAGGGGACAGGGGGCCTAAACATTCAGTACTTC
TRBJ2-3	TRBV7-2	.	.	CASSFTGNTDTQYF	TGTGCCAGCAGCTTCACGGGAAACACAGATACGCAGTATTTT
TRBJ2-5	TRBV20-1	.	few	CGARYQGKETQYF	TGCGGTGCTAGATATCAGGGAAAAGAGACCCAGTACTTC
TRBJ1-6	TRBV15	TRBD1	.	CATSRRGTGRIPLHF	TGTGCCACCAGCAGACGAGGGACAGGGCGGATACCCCTCCACTTT
TRBJ2-2	TRBV7-9	TRBD2	.	CASSFGTSGGTGELFF	TGTGCCAGCAGCTTCGGGACTAGCGGGGGCACCGGGGAGCTGTTTTTT
TRBJ2-5	TRBV5-1	.	few	CASSLVGQTQYF	TGCGCCAGCAGCTTGGTGGGGCAGACCCAGTACTTC
TRBJ2-1	TRBV6-5	.	few	CASSPRRGFINEQFF	TGTGCCAGCAGCCCCCGGAGGGGTTTCATTAATGAGCAGTTCTTC
TRBJ1-4	TRBV21-1	.	once	CASSTYRAANEKLFF	TGTGCCAGCAGCACTTACCGGGCCGCTAATGAAAAACTGTTTTTT
TRBJ2-5	TRBV4-2	TRBD1	few	CASSRPPGTGSQETQYF	TGTGCCAGCAGCCGCCCACCCGGGACAGGGAGTCAAGAGACCCAGTACTTC
TRBJ1-2	TRBV12-3/TRBV12-4	.	few	CASSSQGFSGYTF	TGTGCCAGCAGTTCACAGGGATTCAGTGGCTACACCTTC
TRBJ2-7	TRBV3-1	.	few	CASSQDGEGAGYEQYF	TGTGCCAGCAGCCAAGATGGGGAAGGGGCCGGATACGAGCAGTACTTC
TRBJ1-2	TRBV6-1	.	.	CASSEGADVYGYTF	TGTGCCAGCAGTGAAGGGGCGGACGTCTATGGCTACACCTTC
TRBJ2-7	TRBV7-3	TRBD1	.	CASSLKSRTLGQGSYEQYF	TGTGCCAGCAGCTTAAAGTCTCGGACGCTGGGACAGGGTTCCTACGAGCAGTACTTC
TRBJ2-1	TRBV5-1	TRBD1	few	CASSLGQGAAYNEQFF	TGCGCCAGCAGCCTGGGACAGGGGGCCGCCTACAATGAGCAGTTCTTC
TRBJ2-3	TRBV7-2	.	many	CASGLGSIAIDTQYF	TGTGCCAGCGGGCTGGGGTCTATCGCTATAGATACGCAGTATTTT
TRBJ2-7	TRBV29-1	.	.	CSVGEGGYEQYF	TGCAGCGTTGGAGAGGGGGGCTACGAGCAGTACTTC
TRBJ2-7	TRBV3-1	TRBD1	.	CASTRTGGPYEQYF	TGTGCCAGCACCCGGACAGGGGGCCCTTACGAGCAGTACTTC
TRBJ2-1	TRBV5-1	TRBD2	many	CASSLGGGRNEQFF	TGCGCCAGCAGCCTGGGCGGGGGTAGGAATGAGCAGTTCTTC
TRBJ1-6	TRBV20-1	TRBD1	few	CSARGQGSVGTLHF	TGCAGTGCAAGGGGACAGGGCAGTGTGGGGACCCTCCACTTT
TRBJ2-1	TRBV20-1	.	.	CSAKYSEQFF	TGCAGTGCTAAGTACAGTGAGCAGTTCTTC
TRBJ2-1	TRBV4-3	.	.	CASSQERTPSYNEQFF	TGCGCCAGCAGCCAAGAGAGGACTCCTTCCTACAATGAGCAGTTCTTC
TRBJ2-5	TRBV7-3	.	few	CASSLGGARRETQYF	TGTGCCAGCAGTCTAGGGGGGGCTAGAAGGGAGACCCAGTACTTC
TRBJ2-5	TRBV24-1	TRBD2	.	CATSERTSLGETQYF	TGTGCCACCAGTGAAAGGACTAGCTTAGGGGAGACCCAGTACTTC
TRBJ1-3	TRBV5-1	.	few	CASRRGDLNSGNTIYF	TGCGCCAGCAGACGAGGGGACCTTAACTCTGGAAACACCATATATTTT
TRBJ2-1	TRBV29-1	.	.	CSVVRDTPNNEQFF	TGCAGCGTGGTCCGGGACACACCTAACAATGAGCAGTTCTTC
TRBJ1-4	TRBV29-1	.	many	CSVTDDNATNEKLFF	TGCAGCGTTACAGACGACAATGCAACTAATGAAAAACTGTTTTTT
TRBJ2-7	TRBV20-1	TRBD2	few	CSASGTSSSYEQYF	TGCAGTGCTAGCGGGACTAGCTCGTCCTACGAGCAGTACTTC
TRBJ1-4	TRBV7-2	.	.	CASSTGPGTTNEKLFF	TGTGCCAGCAGCACAGGCCCCGGGACAACTAATGAAAAACTGTTTTTT
TRBJ2-3	TRBV7-2	TRBD1	few	CASRRTGEADTQYF	TGTGCCAGCAGGCGGACAGGAGAGGCAGATACGCAGTATTTT
TRBJ1-1	TRBV5-4	.	.	CASSPDPNTEAFF	TGTGCCAGCAGCCCGGACCCGAACACTGAAGCTTTCTTT
TRBJ2-6	TRBV5-1	.	.	CASSLTGAWANVLTF	TGCGCCAGCAGCTTAACGGGGGCTTGGGCCAACGTCCTGACTTTC
TRBJ2-3	TRBV9	.	.	CASSVGTKRDTQYF	TGTGCCAGCAGCGTAGGCACAAAACGAGATACGCAGTATTTT
TRBJ2-7	TRBV7-2	TRBD2	few	CASSFAVGGLAAEQYF	TGTGCCAGCAGCTTTGCGGTCGGGGGACTAGCGGCTGAGCAGTACTTC
TRBJ2-2	TRBV5-1	TRBD2	once	CASSLGLGNTGELFF	TGCGCCAGCAGCCTTGGACTAGGGAACACCGGGGAGCTGTTTTTT